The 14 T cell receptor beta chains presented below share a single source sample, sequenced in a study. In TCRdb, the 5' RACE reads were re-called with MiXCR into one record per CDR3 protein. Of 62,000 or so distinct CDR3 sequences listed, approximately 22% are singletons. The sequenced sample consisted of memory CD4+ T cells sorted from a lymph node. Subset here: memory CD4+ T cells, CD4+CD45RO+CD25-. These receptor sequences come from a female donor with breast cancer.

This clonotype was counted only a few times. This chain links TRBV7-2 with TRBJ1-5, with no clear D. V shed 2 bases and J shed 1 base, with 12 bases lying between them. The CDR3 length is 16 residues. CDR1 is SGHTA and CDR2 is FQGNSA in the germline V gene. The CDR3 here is CASSLNVGGSNQPQHF. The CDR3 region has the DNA TGTGCCAGCAGCTTAAATGTGGGAGGGAGCAATCAGCCCCAGCATTTT.

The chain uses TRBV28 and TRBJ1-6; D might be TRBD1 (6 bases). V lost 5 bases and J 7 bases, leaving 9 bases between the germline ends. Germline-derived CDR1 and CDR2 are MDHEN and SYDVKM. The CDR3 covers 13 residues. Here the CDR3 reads CASSRTGNSPLHF. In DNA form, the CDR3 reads TGTGCCAGCAGTCGCACAGGGAATTCACCCCTCCACTTT.

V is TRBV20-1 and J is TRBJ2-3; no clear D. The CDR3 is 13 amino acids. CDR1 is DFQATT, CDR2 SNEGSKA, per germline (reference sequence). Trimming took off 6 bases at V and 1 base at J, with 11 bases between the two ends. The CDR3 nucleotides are TGCAGTGCACAGAAGGGCGGCACAGATACGCAGTATTTT. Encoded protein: CSAQKGGTDTQYF.

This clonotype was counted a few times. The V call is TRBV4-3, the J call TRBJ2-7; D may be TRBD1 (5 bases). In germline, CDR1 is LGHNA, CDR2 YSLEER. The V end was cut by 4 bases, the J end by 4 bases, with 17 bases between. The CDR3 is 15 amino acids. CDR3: CASSPGRSRVYEQYF. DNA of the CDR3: TGCGCCAGCAGCCCAGGGCGGAGCAGGGTATACGAGCAGTACTTC.

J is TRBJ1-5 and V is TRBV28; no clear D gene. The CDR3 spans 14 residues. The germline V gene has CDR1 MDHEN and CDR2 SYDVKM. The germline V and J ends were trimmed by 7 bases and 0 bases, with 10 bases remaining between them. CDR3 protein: CASTTQHSNQPQHF. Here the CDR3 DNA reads TGTGCCAGCACCACCCAGCATAGCAATCAGCCCCAGCATTTT.

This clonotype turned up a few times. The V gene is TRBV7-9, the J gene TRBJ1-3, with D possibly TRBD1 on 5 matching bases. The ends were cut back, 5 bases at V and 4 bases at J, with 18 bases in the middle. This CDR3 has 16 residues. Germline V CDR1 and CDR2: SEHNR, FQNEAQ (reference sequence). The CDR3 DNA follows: TGTGCCAGCAGCCCCCAGGGTGCACCTGCAGGAAACACCATATATTTT. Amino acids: CASSPQGAPAGNTIYF. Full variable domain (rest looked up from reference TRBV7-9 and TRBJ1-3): DTGVSQNPRHKITKRGQNVTFRCDPISEHNRLYWYRQTLGQGPEFLTYFQNEAQLEKSRLLSDRFSAERPKGSFSTLEIQRTEQGDSAMYLCASSPQGAPAGNTIYFGEGSWLTVV.

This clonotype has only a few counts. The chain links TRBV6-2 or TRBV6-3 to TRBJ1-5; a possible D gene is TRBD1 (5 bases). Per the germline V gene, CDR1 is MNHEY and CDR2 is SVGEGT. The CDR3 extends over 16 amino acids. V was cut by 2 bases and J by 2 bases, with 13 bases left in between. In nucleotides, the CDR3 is TGTGCCAGCAGTTACGGTGGAGTGGGGGGCAATCAGCCCCAGCATTTT. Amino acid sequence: CASSYGGVGGNQPQHF.

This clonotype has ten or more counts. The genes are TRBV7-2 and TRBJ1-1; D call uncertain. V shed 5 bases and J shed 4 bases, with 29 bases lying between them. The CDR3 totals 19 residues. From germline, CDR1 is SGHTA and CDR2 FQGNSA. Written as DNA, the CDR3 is TGTGCCAGCAGCACCAGAGTGTGGGGAAACGGGATCGTTGGCACTGAAGCTTTCTTT. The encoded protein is CASSTRVWGNGIVGTEAFF. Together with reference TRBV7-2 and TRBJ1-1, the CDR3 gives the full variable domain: GAGVSQSPSNKVTEKGKDVELRCDPISGHTALYWYRQSLGQGLEFLIYFQGNSAPDKSGLPSDRFSAERTGGSVSTLTIQRTQQEDSAVYLCASSTRVWGNGIVGTEAFFGQGTRLTVV.

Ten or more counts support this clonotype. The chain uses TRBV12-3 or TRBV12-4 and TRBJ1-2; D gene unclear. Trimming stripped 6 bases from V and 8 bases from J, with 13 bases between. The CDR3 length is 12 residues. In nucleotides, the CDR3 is TGTGCCAGCAGCTTCCTTCGGGCGGGCTACACCTTC. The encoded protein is CASSFLRAGYTF.

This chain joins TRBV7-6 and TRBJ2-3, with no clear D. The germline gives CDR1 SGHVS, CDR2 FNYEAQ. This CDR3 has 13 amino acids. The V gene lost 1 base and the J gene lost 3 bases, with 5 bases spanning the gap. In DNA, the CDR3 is TGTGCCAGCAGCTTAGAGTTGACAGATACGCAGTATTTT. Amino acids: CASSLELTDTQYF.

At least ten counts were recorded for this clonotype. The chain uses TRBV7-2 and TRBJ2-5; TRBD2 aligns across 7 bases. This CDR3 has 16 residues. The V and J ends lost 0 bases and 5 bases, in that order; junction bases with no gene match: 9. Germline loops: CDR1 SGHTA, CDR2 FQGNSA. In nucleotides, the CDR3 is TGTGCCAGCAGCTTAGCGAGCCTTAGCGGGCGGGAGACCCAGTACTTC. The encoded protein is CASSLASLSGRETQYF. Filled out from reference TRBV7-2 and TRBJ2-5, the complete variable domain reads GAGVSQSPSNKVTEKGKDVELRCDPISGHTALYWYRQSLGQGLEFLIYFQGNSAPDKSGLPSDRFSAERTGGSVSTLTIQRTQQEDSAVYLCASSLASLSGRETQYFGPGTRLLVL.

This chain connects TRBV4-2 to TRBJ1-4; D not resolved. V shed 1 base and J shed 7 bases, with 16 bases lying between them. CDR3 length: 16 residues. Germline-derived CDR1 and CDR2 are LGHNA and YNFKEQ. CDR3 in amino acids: CASSQVRLNRGEKLFF. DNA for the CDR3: TGTGCCAGCAGCCAAGTACGGTTAAACCGTGGTGAAAAACTGTTTTTT.

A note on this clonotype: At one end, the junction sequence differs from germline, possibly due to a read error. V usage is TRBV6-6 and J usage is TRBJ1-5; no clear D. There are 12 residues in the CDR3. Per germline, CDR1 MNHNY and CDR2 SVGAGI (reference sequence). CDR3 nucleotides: TGTGCCACAGAGGAATACAATCAGCCCCGGCATTTT. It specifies CATEEYNQPRHF.

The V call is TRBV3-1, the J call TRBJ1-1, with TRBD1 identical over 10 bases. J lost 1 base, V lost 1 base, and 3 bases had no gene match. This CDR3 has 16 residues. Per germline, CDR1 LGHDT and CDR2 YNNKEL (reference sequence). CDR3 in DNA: TGTGCCAGCAGCCAAGCCAGGACAGGGGGGAACACTGAAGCTTTCTTT. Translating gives CASSQARTGGNTEAFF.